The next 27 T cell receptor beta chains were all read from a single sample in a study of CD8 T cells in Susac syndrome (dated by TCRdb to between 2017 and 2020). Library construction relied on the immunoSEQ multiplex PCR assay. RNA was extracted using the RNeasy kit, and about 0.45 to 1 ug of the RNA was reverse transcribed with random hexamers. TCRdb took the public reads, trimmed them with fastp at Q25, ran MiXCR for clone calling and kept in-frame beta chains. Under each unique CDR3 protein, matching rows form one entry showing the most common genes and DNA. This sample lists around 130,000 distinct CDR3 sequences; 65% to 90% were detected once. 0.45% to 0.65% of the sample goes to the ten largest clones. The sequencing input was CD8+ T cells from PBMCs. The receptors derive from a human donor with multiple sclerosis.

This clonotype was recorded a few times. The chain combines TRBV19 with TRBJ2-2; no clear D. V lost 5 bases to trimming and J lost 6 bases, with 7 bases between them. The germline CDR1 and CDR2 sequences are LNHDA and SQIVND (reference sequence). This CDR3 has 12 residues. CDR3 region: CASSYVAGELFF. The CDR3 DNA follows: TGTGCCAGTAGTTACGTCGCCGGGGAGCTGTTTTTT.

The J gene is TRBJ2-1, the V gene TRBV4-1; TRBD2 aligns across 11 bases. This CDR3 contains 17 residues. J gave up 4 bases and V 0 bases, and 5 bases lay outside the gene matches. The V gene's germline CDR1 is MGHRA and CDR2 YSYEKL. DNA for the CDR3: TGCGCCAGCAGCCAAGATCCCACTAGCGGGAGATACAATGAGCAGTTCTTC. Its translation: CASSQDPTSGRYNEQFF.

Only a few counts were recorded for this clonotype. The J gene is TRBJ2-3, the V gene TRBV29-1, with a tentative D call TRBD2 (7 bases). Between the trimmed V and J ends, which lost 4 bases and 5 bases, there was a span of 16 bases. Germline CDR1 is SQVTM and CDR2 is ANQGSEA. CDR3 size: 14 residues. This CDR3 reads CSVGGGGRRDTQYF. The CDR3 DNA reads TGCAGCGTTGGAGGGGGGGGGCGTAGAGATACGCAGTATTTT.

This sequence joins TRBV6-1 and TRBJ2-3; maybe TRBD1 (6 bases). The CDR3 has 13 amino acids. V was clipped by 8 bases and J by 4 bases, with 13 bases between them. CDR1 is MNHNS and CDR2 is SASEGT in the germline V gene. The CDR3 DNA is TGTGCCAGCGGCAGGGGCCGGTCAGATACGCAGTATTTT. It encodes CASGRGRSDTQYF.

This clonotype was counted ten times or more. The CDR3 region is CASSQVGTGTYEQYF. The CDR3 DNA reads as TGTGCCAGCAGCCAAGTAGGGACAGGTACCTACGAGCAGTACTTC. The rearrangement links TRBV4-2 to TRBJ2-7; 8 bases match TRBD1. Germline lookup yields CDR1 LGHNA and CDR2 YNFKEQ. After removal of 1 base from V and 2 bases from J, the junction contained 4 bases not matched to a gene. The CDR3 totals 15 residues.

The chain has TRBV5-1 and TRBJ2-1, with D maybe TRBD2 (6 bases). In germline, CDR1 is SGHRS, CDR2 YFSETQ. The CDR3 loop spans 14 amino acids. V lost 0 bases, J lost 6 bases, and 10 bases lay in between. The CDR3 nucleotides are TGCGCCAGCAGCTTGGGGGGAGCGGGCAATGAGCAGTTCTTC. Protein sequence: CASSLGGAGNEQFF.

This CDR3 is CASSERQGGNQPQHF. CDR3 DNA sequence: TGTGCCAGCAGTGAGAGGCAGGGCGGCAATCAGCCCCAGCATTTT. This rearrangement joins TRBV2 to TRBJ1-5; weak D call: TRBD1 (5 bases). Germline CDR1 SNHLY, CDR2 FYNNEI. The CDR3 has 15 residues. V gave up 3 bases and J gave up 2 bases, with 11 bases separating them.

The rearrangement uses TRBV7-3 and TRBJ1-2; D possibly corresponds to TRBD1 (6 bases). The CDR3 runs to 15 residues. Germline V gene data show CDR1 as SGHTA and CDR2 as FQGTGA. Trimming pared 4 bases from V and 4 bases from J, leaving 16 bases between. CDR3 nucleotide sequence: TGTGCCAGCAGCTCCCCCTCGGGACAAAGCTATGGCTACACCTTC. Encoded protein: CASSSPSGQSYGYTF.

CDR3 loop: CASSLGDSYNSPLHF. The CDR3 coding sequence is TGTGCCAGCAGCCTTGGGGACAGCTATAATTCACCCCTCCACTTT. The rearrangement uses TRBV7-6 and TRBJ1-6, with 7 positions matching TRBD1. This CDR3 has 15 amino acids. Trimming at V came to 5 bases and at J to 3 bases, leaving 4 bases not matched to a gene. CDR1 and CDR2 from the germline V gene are SGHVS and FNYEAQ.

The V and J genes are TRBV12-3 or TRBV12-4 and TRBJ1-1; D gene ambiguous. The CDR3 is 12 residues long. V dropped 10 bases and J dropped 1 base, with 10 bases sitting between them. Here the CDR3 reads CAITLGNTEAFF. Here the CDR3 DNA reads TGTGCCATCACGCTAGGGAACACTGAAGCTTTCTTT.

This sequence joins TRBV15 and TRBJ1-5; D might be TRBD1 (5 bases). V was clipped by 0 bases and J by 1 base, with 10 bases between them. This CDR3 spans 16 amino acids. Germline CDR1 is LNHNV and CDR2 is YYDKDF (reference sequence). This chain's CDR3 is CATSREGVFSNQPQHF. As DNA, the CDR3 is TGTGCCACCAGCAGAGAGGGGGTGTTCAGCAATCAGCCCCAGCATTTT.

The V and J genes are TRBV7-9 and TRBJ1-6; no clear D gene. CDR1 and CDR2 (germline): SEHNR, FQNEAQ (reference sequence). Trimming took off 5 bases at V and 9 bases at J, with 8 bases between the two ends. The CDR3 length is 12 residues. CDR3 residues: CASSVGGSPLHF. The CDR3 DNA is TGTGCCAGCAGCGTGGGAGGTTCACCCCTCCACTTT.

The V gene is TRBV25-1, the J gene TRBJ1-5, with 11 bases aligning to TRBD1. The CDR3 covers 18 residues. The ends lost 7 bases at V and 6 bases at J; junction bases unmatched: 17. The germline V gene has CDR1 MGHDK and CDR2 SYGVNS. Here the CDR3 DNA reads TGTGCCAGCACCGGGCGGGATACGGGACAGGGGGTTTGTCAGCCCCAGCATTTT. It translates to CASTGRDTGQGVCQPQHF.

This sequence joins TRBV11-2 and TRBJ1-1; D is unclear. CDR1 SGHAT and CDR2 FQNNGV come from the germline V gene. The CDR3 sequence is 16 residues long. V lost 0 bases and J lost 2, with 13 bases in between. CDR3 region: CASSLDETGINTEAFF. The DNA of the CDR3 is TGTGCCAGCAGCTTAGATGAGACGGGAATTAACACTGAAGCTTTCTTT.

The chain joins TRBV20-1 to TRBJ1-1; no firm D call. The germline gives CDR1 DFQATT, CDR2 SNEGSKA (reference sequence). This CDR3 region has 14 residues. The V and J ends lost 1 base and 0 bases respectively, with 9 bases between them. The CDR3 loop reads CSARGADMNTEAFF. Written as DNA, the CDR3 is TGCAGTGCTAGAGGCGCCGATATGAACACTGAAGCTTTCTTT.

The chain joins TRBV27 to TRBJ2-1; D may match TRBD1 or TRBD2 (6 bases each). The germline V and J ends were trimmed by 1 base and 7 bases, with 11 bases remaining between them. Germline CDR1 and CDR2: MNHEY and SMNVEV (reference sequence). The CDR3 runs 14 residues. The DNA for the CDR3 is TGTGCCAGCAGTTTATGGGGGGCCGGGAATGAGCAGTTCTTC. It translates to CASSLWGAGNEQFF.

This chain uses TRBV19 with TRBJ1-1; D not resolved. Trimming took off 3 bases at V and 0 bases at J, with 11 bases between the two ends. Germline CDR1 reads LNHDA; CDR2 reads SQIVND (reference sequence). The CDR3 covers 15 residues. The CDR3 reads CASSILPRMNTEAFF. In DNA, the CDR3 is TGTGCCAGTAGTATTCTCCCCAGAATGAACACTGAAGCTTTCTTT.

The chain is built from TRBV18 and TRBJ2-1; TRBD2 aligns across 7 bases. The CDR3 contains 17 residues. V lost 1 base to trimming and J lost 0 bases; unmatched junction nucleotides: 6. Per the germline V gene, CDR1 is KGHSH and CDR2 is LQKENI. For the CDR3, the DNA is TGTGCCAGCTCACCACTTCGAGCGGGGAGCTCCTACAATGAGCAGTTCTTC. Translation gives CASSPLRAGSSYNEQFF.

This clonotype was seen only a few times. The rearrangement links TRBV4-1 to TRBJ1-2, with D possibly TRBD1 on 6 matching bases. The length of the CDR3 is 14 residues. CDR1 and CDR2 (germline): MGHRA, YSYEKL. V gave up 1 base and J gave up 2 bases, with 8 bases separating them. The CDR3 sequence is CASSQGDRNYGYTF. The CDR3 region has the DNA TGCGCCAGCAGCCAAGGCGACAGGAACTATGGCTACACCTTC.

In nucleotides, the CDR3 is TGCGCCAGCAGCTTGACGGGACTCGTCTACGAGCAGTACTTC. Protein product: CASSLTGLVYEQYF. This chain uses TRBV5-1 with TRBJ2-7; D is perhaps TRBD2 (6 bases). CDR1 is SGHRS and CDR2 is YFSETQ in the germline V gene. The CDR3 is 14 residues long. V was trimmed by 1 base and J by 3 bases, leaving 11 bases between them. Looking up the rest from reference TRBV5-1 and TRBJ2-7 gives the full variable domain: KAGVTQTPRYLIKTRGQQVTLSCSPISGHRSVSWYQQTPGQGLQFLFEYFSETQRNKGNFPGRFSGRQFSNSRSEMNVSTLELGDSALYLCASSLTGLVYEQYFGPGTRLTVT.

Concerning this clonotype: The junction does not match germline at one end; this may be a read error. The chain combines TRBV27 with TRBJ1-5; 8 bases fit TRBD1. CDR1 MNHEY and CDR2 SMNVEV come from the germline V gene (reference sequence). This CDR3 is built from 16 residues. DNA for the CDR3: TGTGTCAGCGGACAGGGTGGGGGATATAGCAATCAGCCCCAGCATTTT. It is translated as CVSGQGGGYSNQPQHF.

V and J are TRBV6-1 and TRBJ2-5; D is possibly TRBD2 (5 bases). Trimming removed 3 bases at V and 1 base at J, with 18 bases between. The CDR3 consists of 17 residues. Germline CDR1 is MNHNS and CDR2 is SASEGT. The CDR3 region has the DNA TGTGCCAGCAGTGACCCTACCCTGCCCGGGGTCCAAGAGACCCAGTACTTC. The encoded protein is CASSDPTLPGVQETQYF.

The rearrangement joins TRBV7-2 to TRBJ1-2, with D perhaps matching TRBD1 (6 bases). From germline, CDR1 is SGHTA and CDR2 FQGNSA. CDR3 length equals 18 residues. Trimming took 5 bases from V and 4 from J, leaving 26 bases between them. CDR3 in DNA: TGTGCCAGCAGCCCACAGACAGGCCCGTGGGTTTTGGGCTATGGCTACACCTTC. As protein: CASSPQTGPWVLGYGYTF.

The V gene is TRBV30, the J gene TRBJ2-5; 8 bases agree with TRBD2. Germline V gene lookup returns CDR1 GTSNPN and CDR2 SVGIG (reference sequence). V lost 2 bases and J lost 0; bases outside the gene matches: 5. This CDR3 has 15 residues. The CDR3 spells CAWSSAGGHQETQYF. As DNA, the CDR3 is TGTGCCTGGAGTTCGGCGGGGGGACACCAAGAGACCCAGTACTTC. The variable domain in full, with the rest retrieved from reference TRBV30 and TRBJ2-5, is SQTIHQWPATLVQPVGSPLSLECTVEGTSNPNLYWYRQAAGRGLQLLFYSVGIGQISSEVPQNLSASRPQDRQFILSSKKLLLSDSGFYLCAWSSAGGHQETQYFGPGTRLLVL.

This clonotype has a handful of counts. CDR3 sequence (DNA): TGTGCCAGCAGCTACCATCCAGACTACGAGCAGTACTTC. As protein: CASSYHPDYEQYF. The J gene is TRBJ2-7, the V gene TRBV5-6; D call uncertain. This CDR3 is built from 13 residues. The germline CDR1 and CDR2 sequences are SGHDT and YYEEEE. The V end was cut by 3 bases, the J end by 3 bases, with 10 bases between.

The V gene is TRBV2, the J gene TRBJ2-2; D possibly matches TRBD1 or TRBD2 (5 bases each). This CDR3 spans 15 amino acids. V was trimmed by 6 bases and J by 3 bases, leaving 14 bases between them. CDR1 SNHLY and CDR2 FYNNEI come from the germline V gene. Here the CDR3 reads CASRPRGAYTGELFF. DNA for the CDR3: TGTGCCAGCAGACCCCGAGGGGCCTACACCGGGGAGCTGTTTTTT.

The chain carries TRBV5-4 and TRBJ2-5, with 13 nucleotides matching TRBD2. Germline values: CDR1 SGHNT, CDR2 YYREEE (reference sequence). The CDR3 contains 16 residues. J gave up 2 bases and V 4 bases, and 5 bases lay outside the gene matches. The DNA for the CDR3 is TGTGCCAGCAGCGACACTAGCGGGGGGGCTCAAGAGACCCAGTACTTC. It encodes CASSDTSGGAQETQYF.